This is a list of T cell receptor beta chains from one sample in a study of blood T cells in healthy people across ages. TCRdb re-called the 5' RACE reads with MiXCR, one entry per CDR3 protein. The table includes fewer than 950,000 distinct CDR3 sequences, about 53% detected once. The sequenced material came from blood. These receptors all come from an elderly man in good health. Each CDR3 is given with its conserved first and last residue. Each record gives: clone size, V gene, D gene, J gene, CDR3 DNA, CDR3 protein. The D gene is left open where the match is weak. Expanded clones are given a class, and other clones once, few, many or no size at all.

clone size: few
V gene: TRBV20-1
D gene: TRBD1
J gene: TRBJ2-3
CDR3 DNA: TGCAGTGCTAGTCCAGGGGGCAAGAGTGGCACAGATACGCAGTATTTT
CDR3 protein: CSASPGGKSGTDTQYF

clone size: -
V gene: TRBV10-1
D gene: TRBD1
J gene: TRBJ1-6
CDR3 DNA: TGCGCCAGTACGGACAGGCTCGGTTCACCCCTCCACTTT
CDR3 protein: CASTDRLGSPLHF

clone size: -
V gene: TRBV5-1
D gene: TRBD2
J gene: TRBJ2-5
CDR3 DNA: TGCGCCAGCAGCTTGCAGACAAAAATTGGACTAGCGGGAGGGCCCCAAGAGACCCAGTACTTC
CDR3 protein: CASSLQTKIGLAGGPQETQYF

clone size: few
V gene: TRBV6-6
D gene: -
J gene: TRBJ1-5
CDR3 DNA: TGTGCCAGCAGTCAGAGTAGCGCGGGGGATCAGCCCCAGCATTTT
CDR3 protein: CASSQSSAGDQPQHF

clone size: few
V gene: TRBV29-1
D gene: -
J gene: TRBJ1-2
CDR3 DNA: TGCAGCGTTGTATTGGGCCCTAGCGGCTACACCTTC
CDR3 protein: CSVVLGPSGYTF

clone size: -
V gene: TRBV7-6
D gene: -
J gene: TRBJ2-7
CDR3 DNA: TGTGCCAGCAGCTATAAAGGCGGGGCGGGCCCCTACGAGCAGTACTTC
CDR3 protein: CASSYKGGAGPYEQYF

clone size: -
V gene: TRBV28
D gene: -
J gene: TRBJ1-2
CDR3 DNA: TGTGCCAGCAGTTTAGTAACAGGGAGGGGCTATGGCTACACCTTC
CDR3 protein: CASSLVTGRGYGYTF

clone size: few
V gene: TRBV12-3/TRBV12-4
D gene: TRBD2
J gene: TRBJ2-1
CDR3 DNA: TGTGCCAGCAGTCCGGGACTAGCGAGTGGGCATGAGCAGTTCTTC
CDR3 protein: CASSPGLASGHEQFF

clone size: once
V gene: TRBV2
D gene: -
J gene: TRBJ2-7
CDR3 DNA: TGTGCCAGCAGTGCGGGGGTAACCAGCTCCTACGAGCAGTACTTC
CDR3 protein: CASSAGVTSSYEQYF

clone size: few
V gene: TRBV25-1
D gene: -
J gene: TRBJ1-2
CDR3 DNA: TGTGCCAGCAGTGCCCCTAGTGGGTATGGCTACACCTTC
CDR3 protein: CASSAPSGYGYTF

clone size: -
V gene: TRBV20-1
D gene: -
J gene: TRBJ2-3
CDR3 DNA: TGCAGTGCGGCCTTTGGGGCAGATACGCAGTATTTT
CDR3 protein: CSAAFGADTQYF

clone size: -
V gene: TRBV20-1
D gene: -
J gene: TRBJ1-2
CDR3 DNA: TGCAGTGCTACAAGGGACCCGGGGGGCTACACCTTC
CDR3 protein: CSATRDPGGYTF

clone size: -
V gene: TRBV5-1
D gene: TRBD1
J gene: TRBJ2-2
CDR3 DNA: TGCGCCAGCAGCTTGGGCCGACAGGGGGCCACCGGGGAGCTGTTTTTT
CDR3 protein: CASSLGRQGATGELFF

clone size: -
V gene: TRBV20-1
D gene: -
J gene: TRBJ2-1
CDR3 DNA: TGCAGTTTTCCGCGGCCGGGCCTCCTCGGCGGTGAGCAGTTCTTC
CDR3 protein: CSFPRPGLLGGEQFF